These 23 T cell receptor beta chains were all obtained from the same sample, sequenced in a study of cytomegalovirus exposure and HLA in healthy donors. Sequenced by immunoSEQ multiplex PCR; TCRdb stores in-frame clones only, minus some. The sample has 55,000 to 75,000 clones; roughly nine tenths are singletons. Source material: PBMCs. These receptors were taken from a man in his late teens or twenties in good health and CMV-seronegative.

This clone has only one observation. V and J are TRBV29-1 and TRBJ1-2; TRBD1 matches 11 bases. The V gene's germline CDR1 is SQVTM and CDR2 ANQGSEA. The CDR3 has 13 residues. V was pared by 1 base and J by 8 bases, with 3 bases of the junction left unmatched. CDR3 residues: CSVEGTGGQGYTF. The CDR3 DNA is TGCAGCGTTGAAGGGACAGGGGGCCAAGGCTACACCTTC.

V usage is TRBV6-6 and J usage is TRBJ1-4, with unresolved D. Trimming left V 5 bases short and J 8 bases short, with 6 bases between. The CDR3 runs to 11 residues. Germline CDR1 MNHNY, CDR2 SVGAGI (reference sequence). CDR3 sequence: CASSTGEKLFF. Here the CDR3 DNA reads TGTGCCAGCAGTACGGGGGAAAAACTGTTTTTT.

The chain recombines TRBV7-8 with TRBJ2-7, with 7 bases identical to TRBD2. The CDR3 runs to 16 residues. From germline, CDR1 is SGHVS and CDR2 FQNEAQ. Unmatched junction bases numbered 9, after V lost 1 base and J lost 3 bases. CDR3 DNA: TGTGCCAGCAGCTTAGGGTCTAGCGGATACTTCTACGAGCAGTACTTC. This sequence encodes CASSLGSSGYFYEQYF.

For the CDR3, the DNA is TGTGCCAGCACCCACGGGGTGAGCGGGAGGGGGGAGCAGTACTTC. This sequence encodes CASTHGVSGRGEQYF. J is TRBJ2-7 and V is TRBV5-5; 10 bases are shared with TRBD2. The CDR3 spans 15 residues. Germline lookup yields CDR1 SGHKS and CDR2 YYEKEE (reference sequence). The junction had 13 bases not matched to a gene; V was cut back by 6 bases and J by 7 bases.

This chain links TRBV6-5 with TRBJ2-1; perhaps TRBD2 as D (6 bases). The V gene lost 6 bases and the J gene lost 5 bases, with 17 bases spanning the gap. CDR3 length equals 15 residues. Germline CDR1 MNHEY, CDR2 SVGAGI. This CDR3 is CASRDGGLTNNEQFF. In DNA form, the CDR3 reads TGTGCCAGCAGGGACGGGGGTCTTACCAACAATGAGCAGTTCTTC.

The V call is TRBV28, the J call TRBJ1-1, with D perhaps TRBD1 (5 bases). V gave up 0 bases and J gave up 8 bases, with 16 bases separating them. The CDR3 runs 15 residues. Germline V gives CDR1 MDHEN, CDR2 SYDVKM. CDR3 sequence reads: CASSLWIGGSLEAFF. CDR3 bases: TGTGCCAGCAGTTTATGGATCGGGGGGTCATTAGAAGCTTTCTTT.

The V and J genes are TRBV5-6 and TRBJ1-1; possibly TRBD1 for D (5 bases). In germline, CDR1 is SGHDT, CDR2 YYEEEE. The CDR3 runs 15 residues. The V and J ends lost 0 bases and 0 bases respectively, with 9 bases between them. In DNA, the CDR3 is TGTGCCAGCAGCTTGGTGCAGGGAATGAACACTGAAGCTTTCTTT. This sequence encodes CASSLVQGMNTEAFF.

The chain is built from TRBV5-4 and TRBJ2-1, with TRBD2 matching 10 bases. J gave up 13 bases and V 0 bases, and 25 bases lay outside the gene matches. CDR1 and CDR2 from the germline V gene are SGHNT and YYREEE (reference sequence). This CDR3 comprises 20 residues. This CDR3 is CASSLAGVPAGVVTSGFQFF. The CDR3 bases are TGTGCCAGCAGCTTGGCCGGGGTTCCAGCAGGGGTGGTGACTAGCGGGTTTCAGTTCTTC.

The chain combines TRBV28 with TRBJ1-2; tentative D call: TRBD1 (6 bases). The germline gives CDR1 MDHEN, CDR2 SYDVKM. V shed 7 bases and J shed 6 bases, with 18 bases lying between them. The CDR3 covers 14 residues. The CDR3 DNA reads as TGTGCCAGCATCCAATTGGGGGGGCGGCATGGCTACACCTTC. This sequence encodes CASIQLGGRHGYTF.

This chain joins TRBV25-1 and TRBJ1-4; 8 bases match TRBD1. Losses at the gene ends were 3 bases for V and 6 bases for J; bases not matched to a gene: 9. Germline CDR1 and CDR2: MGHDK and SYGVNS. The CDR3 is made up of 16 amino acids. CDR3 nucleotides: TGTGCCAGCAGTGACGACAGGGGAGAGTATTATGAAAAACTGTTTTTT. This gives the protein CASSDDRGEYYEKLFF.

This clone was counted between two and nine times. The V call is TRBV9, the J call TRBJ2-5; 7 positions agree with TRBD1. CDR1 and CDR2 from the germline V gene are SGDLS and YYNGEE. This CDR3 region has 14 residues. Losses at the gene ends were 0 bases for V and 4 bases for J; bases not matched to a gene: 3. CDR3 sequence: CASSVVGGRETQYF. In DNA form, the CDR3 reads TGTGCCAGCAGCGTAGTAGGGGGCCGAGAGACCCAGTACTTC.

This chain connects TRBV5-1 to TRBJ2-1; D remains unclear. The germline V and J ends were trimmed by 2 bases and 10 bases, with 13 bases remaining between them. The CDR3 has 13 residues. Germline CDR1 and CDR2: SGHRS and YFSETQ. CDR3 nucleotide sequence: TGCGCCAGCAGCTTAACCGATACGAGAGAGCAGTTCTTC. Translating it yields CASSLTDTREQFF.

The V gene is TRBV7-9, the J gene TRBJ1-5, with D possibly TRBD1 on 5 matching bases. This CDR3 is 18 amino acids long. Germline V gene sequence: CDR1 SEHNR, CDR2 FQNEAQ (reference sequence). V dropped 5 bases and J dropped 0 bases, with 20 bases sitting between them. DNA of the CDR3: TGTGCCAGCAGCCGCCTTGGGGGGGACGGCAATAGCAATCAGCCCCAGCATTTT. Protein: CASSRLGGDGNSNQPQHF.

With respect to this clone: The junction and the germline gene differ at one end; a read error may be behind it. This chain links TRBV5-5 with TRBJ1-2; maybe TRBD1 (6 bases). CDR1 and CDR2 (germline): SGHKS, YYEKEE (reference sequence). CDR3 size: 13 residues. CDR3 DNA sequence: TGTGCCAGCAGCTTACAGGGAAACTGTGGCTACACCTTC. Protein: CASSLQGNCGYTF.

The CDR3 spells CASSPGGAEGQPQHF. The CDR3 nucleotides are TGCGCCAGCAGCCCTGGGGGGGCGGAGGGGCAGCCCCAGCATTTT. The chain has TRBV5-1 and TRBJ1-5; TRBD1 might be the D (6 bases). With 4 bases removed from V and 7 bases from J, the gap between germline ends came to 18 bases. CDR3 length equals 15 residues. The germline V gene has CDR1 SGHRS and CDR2 YFSETQ.

The CDR3 DNA reads as TGTGCCAGCAGCGGTGTTAGCGGGATCCACGAGCAGTACTTC. Encoded protein: CASSGVSGIHEQYF. The J gene is TRBJ2-7, the V gene TRBV6-6; 8 bases align to TRBD2. This CDR3 region has 14 residues. J was trimmed by 5 bases and V by 6 bases; bases with no gene match: 9. CDR1 MNHNY and CDR2 SVGAGI come from the germline V gene (reference sequence).

Concerning this clone: A junction boundary mismatches the germline segment, possibly from a read error. This chain connects TRBV7-7 to TRBJ2-1, with TRBD2 matching over 10 bases. CDR3 length equals 15 residues. CDR1 SSHAT and CDR2 FNYEAQ come from the germline V gene (reference sequence). The CDR3 reads CASSPSGRAYNEQFF. DNA of the CDR3: TGTGCTAGCAGCCCCAGCGGGAGGGCCTACAATGAGCAGTTCTTC.

This chain joins TRBV5-4 and TRBJ2-3, with no clear D. Trimming removed 3 bases from V and 2 bases from J, with 4 bases in between. The germline V gene has CDR1 SGHNT and CDR2 YYREEE (reference sequence). This CDR3 comprises 12 residues. CDR3 region: CASSSNTDTQYF. The CDR3 region has the DNA TGTGCCAGCAGCTCAAACACAGATACGCAGTATTTT.

This chain joins TRBV6-4 and TRBJ2-1; a weak D match, TRBD2 (6 bases). From germline, CDR1 is MRHNA and CDR2 SNTAGT. CDR3 length: 16 amino acids. The V and J ends lost 4 bases and 8 bases respectively, with 21 bases between them. CDR3 bases: TGTGCCAGCAGTGTAGAAAACGGGAGATATATGCATGAGCAGTTCTTC. Amino acids: CASSVENGRYMHEQFF.

This clone was seen a single time. The chain recombines TRBV7-2 with TRBJ2-7, with a tentative D call TRBD2 (5 bases). This CDR3 has 13 residues. The V gene lost 5 bases and the J gene lost 9 bases, with 17 bases spanning the gap. The germline CDR1 and CDR2 sequences are SGHTA and FQGNSA. CDR3 residues: CASSPRTWSGQYF. The CDR3, as DNA: TGTGCCAGCAGCCCCAGGACTTGGTCCGGGCAGTACTTC.

This chain links TRBV19 with TRBJ1-1, with 11 nucleotides matching TRBD1. This CDR3 spans 14 amino acids. J was trimmed by 10 bases and V by 5 bases; bases with no gene match: 9. Germline V gene lookup returns CDR1 LNHDA and CDR2 SQIVND (reference sequence). This chain's CDR3 is CASSPSRDRGSAFF. DNA for the CDR3: TGTGCCAGTAGTCCGTCCCGGGACAGGGGGTCAGCTTTCTTT.

This clone was detected only once. The V call is TRBV27, the J call TRBJ2-3, with 9 bases fitting TRBD1. This CDR3 comprises 15 residues. Germline V gene sequence: CDR1 MNHEY, CDR2 SMNVEV (reference sequence). With 7 bases clipped from V and 0 bases from J, the junction kept 5 bases outside the gene matches. CDR3 residues: CASTNRGLSTDTQYF. The CDR3 DNA sequence: TGTGCCAGCACCAACAGGGGGCTCAGCACAGATACGCAGTATTTT.

This chain uses TRBV10-3 with TRBJ2-1, with D tentatively TRBD2 (5 bases). V lost 7 bases, J lost 7 bases, and 20 bases lay in between. This CDR3 comprises 15 residues. Looked up from germline, CDR1 is ENHRY and CDR2 is SYGVKD. CDR3 nucleotide sequence: TGTGCCATCATCCCCGGGGAATCGGTTACTAATGAGCAGTTCTTC. Translation gives CAIIPGESVTNEQFF.